This TCR beta chain appears in the sequencing data of a study of T-cell memory formation after mild COVID-19 (dated by TCRdb to 2020 to 2023). About the full investigation: TCR sequence clusters from the two donors were found to be largely donor specific. Longitudinal TCRalpha and TCRbeta repertoire sequencing tracked T-cell clones expanding and contracting after mild COVID-19 in a couple of donors. The cohort was made up of two young adult volunteers, one female and one male, who were previously healthy. Findings and caveats that apply to the study as a whole: The second-wave clones that peaked on day 37 were not confirmed to be SARS-CoV-2 specific. Only a couple of mild cases were covered by the study, and larger cohorts that include severe cases with pre-infection samples were considered necessary. From day 15 to 85, contracting clones showed balanced CD4/CD8 phenotypes, whereas a second wave of clones that expanded from day 15 to 37 leaned towards CD4+. Some responding clones were found in pre-infection memory, which suggests that pre-existing cross-reactive memory T cells took part in the SARS-CoV-2 response. Contracting CD4+ clones appeared mostly in the CM and EM memory subsets, whereas CD8+ clones were enriched in EMRA.

Here V drops 4 bases and J drops 2 bases, and the junction holds 7 bases not matched to any gene. The germline V gene specifies MGHRA as CDR1 and YSYEKL as CDR2. The CDR3 measures 17 amino acids from cysteine to phenylalanine. Just the 51-base CDR3 DNA is kept, in frame starting at base 1. For this clonotype: Its antigen is currently not known. Qualities for individual bases were not recorded, and no much larger clone is one base off.

Ficoll-Paque density gradient centrifugation was the method used to isolate PBMCs. The data were produced on an Illumina NovaSeq 6000. TCRalpha and TCRbeta cDNA libraries were constructed by 5'RACE with constant-segment primers, with sample barcodes and unique molecular identifiers being introduced. RNA was extracted from every sample with Trizol reagent. Amplification of the libraries took two PCR steps, and the second step added a second sample barcode plus Illumina TruSeq adapters. Sequencing of libraries was performed on an Illumina NovaSeq with 2 x 150 bp paired-end reads. Per the source publication's procedure: Reads were demultiplexed and collapsed into UMI-guided consensus sequences with migec v1.2.7. With mixcr v2.1.11, UMI consensuses were aligned to TRA and TRB V and J templates and assembled into clonotypes. A clonotype was counted as expanded or contracted only if both edgeR and NoisET called the change significant, with noise models trained on biological replicates. edgeR calls used a false discovery rate-adjusted p below 0.01 and a log2 fold-change threshold of 1. As an exploratory analysis of dynamics, PCA with hierarchical clustering was applied to max-normalized trajectories of the 1000 most abundant clonotypes. Separately sequenced CD4+ and CD8+ repertoires were used to assign the CD4 or CD8 phenotype of responding clones. Using fastp at Q25 and MiXCR, TCRdb reprocessed the public reads and kept productive beta chains. Entries are consolidated by CDR3 protein sequence, retaining the most common genes and DNA. TCRdb's processing, not the authors' own work, is the source of the V and J calls. This sample is represented by hundreds of thousands of distinct CDR3 sequences; more than 20% of them were singletons. Roughly 9.7% of the sample is in the top ten clones.

This TCR was sampled from an adult woman who had mild COVID-19 (a few samples of this study predate the infection). The sample titles of this study are shuffled in the database, so cell type and time point are left out; the donor was told from shared clones. This chain joins TRBV4-1 to TRBJ1-4; 10 central nucleotides agree with TRBD1. The sample comprised PBMCs or a T cell subset sorted from them (not recorded which). The CDR3 loop reads CASSRGDRGSTNEKLFF. The bases read TGCGCCAGCAGCCGCGGGGACAGGGGTTCCACTAATGAAAAACTGTTTTTT.